Listed below are T cell receptor beta chains from one sample, sequenced in a study of technical replicates of blood from a handful of donors. Method: immunoSEQ multiplex PCR; TCRdb's copy keeps in-frame clones and lacks some. The sample holds some 98,000 clones; nearly 97% are singletons and the top ten take roughly 0.23%. Sample: T cells isolated from PBMCs. These receptors all stem from a human donor in good health. CDR3s include the opening cysteine and the closing phenylalanine or tryptophan. D genes are given only for firm matches. Size is omitted from some rows. Given values are once, few, many or a class for expanded clones.

clone size	J gene	V gene	D gene	CDR3 DNA	CDR3 protein
NA	TRBJ1-6	TRBV7-2	NA	TGTGCCAGCAGCCCCCTGGCTCTCAATGACTATAATTCACCCCTCCACTTT	CASSPLALNDYNSPLHF
NA	TRBJ2-4	TRBV5-1	NA	TGCGCCAGCAGCTTGGCCAGGGACAAGAAAAACATTCAGTACTTC	CASSLARDKKNIQYF
NA	TRBJ2-7	TRBV2	TRBD2	TGTGCCAGCAGGGAAAGCGGGAGGGGACTCTACTACGAGCAGTACTTC	CASRESGRGLYYEQYF
NA	TRBJ2-7	TRBV9	NA	TGTGCCAGCAGCAGTGGAGGCAGGGGGACTTCCTACGAGCAGTACTTC	CASSSGGRGTSYEQYF
NA	TRBJ1-5	TRBV25-1	NA	TGTGCCAGCAGTGAATACGGTTGGAATCAGCCCCAGCATTTT	CASSEYGWNQPQHF
NA	TRBJ1-5	TRBV28	NA	TGTGCCATCGGACGGGACATGGCGATCAATCAGCCCCAGCATTTT	CAIGRDMAINQPQHF
NA	TRBJ1-2	TRBV30	NA	TGTGCCTGGAGTGGGGCCGTAGTCTATGGCTACACCTTC	CAWSGAVVYGYTF
NA	TRBJ2-1	TRBV7-9	NA	TGTGCCAGCAGCTTAGACGGGAGAAACAATGAGCAGTTCTTC	CASSLDGRNNEQFF
NA	TRBJ1-3	TRBV5-1	NA	TGCGCCAGCAGCTTAGACCCAATCGTTTCAAAGTTCGCCCGGAGTGGTTATTTT	CASSLDPIVSKFARSGYF
NA	TRBJ2-7	TRBV29-1	NA	TGCAGCGTCCTAGGGACTGTCTACGAGCAGTACTTC	CSVLGTVYEQYF
NA	TRBJ2-7	TRBV9	NA	TGTGCCAGCAGCGTAGGGGCAAGCTCCTACGAGCAGTACTTC	CASSVGASSYEQYF
NA	TRBJ1-1	TRBV6-6	TRBD1	TGTGCCAGCAGAGACAGGGAACTTGAAGCTTTCTTT	CASRDRELEAFF
NA	TRBJ1-6	TRBV25-1	NA	TGTGCCAGCAGTGAAATGAGGGGGTCCTATAATTCACCCCTCCACTTT	CASSEMRGSYNSPLHF
once	TRBJ2-1	TRBV2	NA	TGTGCCACAGGGGACGGCGGGCAGCAGTTCTTC	CATGDGGQQFF
NA	TRBJ2-5	TRBV13	NA	TGTGCCAGCAGCCAATATAGTCGGGGGGCCCTGGAGACCCAGTACTTC	CASSQYSRGALETQYF
NA	TRBJ2-3	TRBV5-1	TRBD1	TGCGCCAGCAGCATAGGACAGGGGACAGATACGCAGTATTTT	CASSIGQGTDTQYF
NA	TRBJ2-7	TRBV7-6	NA	TGTGCCAGCAGCTTAGCGGTTGGCGGCGAGCAGTACTTC	CASSLAVGGEQYF
NA	TRBJ2-7	TRBV5-1	TRBD1	TGCGCCAGCAGCTCACCGGGACAGGGCTACGAGCAGTACTTC	CASSSPGQGYEQYF
NA	TRBJ2-7	TRBV7-9	TRBD1	TGTGCCAGCAGCCTGGACAGGGACGAGCAGTACTTC	CASSLDRDEQYF
once	TRBJ1-4	TRBV13	TRBD1	TGTGCCAGCAGCCGGGACAGGGGTGCGGAGGACGAAAAACTGTTTTTT	CASSRDRGAEDEKLFF
NA	TRBJ2-7	TRBV28	TRBD2	TGTGCCAGCAGTTCCTCGACTAGCGCCGAGCAGTACTTC	CASSSSTSAEQYF
NA	TRBJ1-1	TRBV28	NA	TGTGCCAGCAGTTCCCCCATACGTGGGGGCTGGAACACTGAAGCTTTCTTT	CASSSPIRGGWNTEAFF
once	TRBJ1-2	TRBV5-1	TRBD1	TGCGCCAGCAGTTCCGGGACAGAACTTACCTATGGCTACACCTTC	CASSSGTELTYGYTF
NA	TRBJ1-5	TRBV19	NA	TGTGCCAGTAGTATAGAGGGGGCGAGTCAGCCCCAGCATTTT	CASSIEGASQPQHF
NA	TRBJ1-1	TRBV7-9	NA	TGTGCCAGCAGCTTATGGGCGAACACTGAAGCTTTCTTT	CASSLWANTEAFF
NA	TRBJ1-6	TRBV6-5	TRBD1	TGTGCCAGCGGGGGTCGACAGGGGCATTCACCCCTCCACTTT	CASGGRQGHSPLHF
NA	TRBJ2-3	TRBV5-1	TRBD2	TGCGCCAGCAGCTTAAGCGGGAGGTCGGATACGCAGTATTTT	CASSLSGRSDTQYF
NA	TRBJ1-5	TRBV9	NA	TGTGCCAGCAGCGTAGGAGGGACTCATCAGCCCCAGCATTTT	CASSVGGTHQPQHF
NA	TRBJ1-1	TRBV5-4	NA	TGTGCCAGCAGCTTGGAAACAGGAATGAACACTGAAGCTTTCTTT	CASSLETGMNTEAFF
NA	TRBJ2-7	TRBV5-5	TRBD1	TGTGCCAGCAGCGGACAGGGGGCGAACGAGCAGTACTTC	CASSGQGANEQYF
NA	TRBJ2-5	TRBV2	TRBD2	TGTGCCAGCAGCTCCATAGCGGGAGGGGAGACCCAGTACTTC	CASSSIAGGETQYF
NA	TRBJ2-4	TRBV6-1	NA	TGTGCCAGCATGGGACAAAAGTCACCGTACTTC	CASMGQKSPYF
NA	TRBJ2-4	TRBV27	TRBD1	TGTGCCAGCAGTGTACAGGGGGAGAACATTCAGTACTTC	CASSVQGENIQYF
NA	TRBJ1-1	TRBV7-9	TRBD1	TGTGCCAGCAGCCCCGGGACAGGTGACACTGAAGCTTTCTTT	CASSPGTGDTEAFF
NA	TRBJ2-7	TRBV5-4	TRBD2	TGTGCCAGCAGCCGATTGAGCGGGAGAGACTACGAGCAGTACTTC	CASSRLSGRDYEQYF
NA	TRBJ2-3	TRBV7-2	TRBD1	TGTGCCAGCAGCCCAGGACAGGGGGCGTTTTATAGGGATACGCAGTATTTT	CASSPGQGAFYRDTQYF
NA	TRBJ1-1	TRBV27	NA	TGTGCCAGCAGTTTATTGGGGGCCAAAGCTTTCTTT	CASSLLGAKAFF
NA	TRBJ2-4	TRBV27	NA	TGTGCCGCGAGGTGGTCCCTAGCCAAAAACATTCAGTACTTC	CAARWSLAKNIQYF
NA	TRBJ2-7	TRBV6-6	TRBD1	TGTGCCAGCAGTTACGGTACAGGGGGCTACGAGCAGTACTTC	CASSYGTGGYEQYF
NA	TRBJ2-2	TRBV28	TRBD2	TGTGCCAGCAGAGGCCTAGCGGGGACCGGGGAGCTGTTTTTT	CASRGLAGTGELFF